The T cell receptor beta chain under discussion was sequenced for a study of T-cell reconstitution after alpha-beta-depleted transplantation in children. Whole-study results and caveats: The high TCRbeta diversity at day 60 in some patients came from surviving recipient T cells and thymic progenitors. Newly generated T cells supplied most T-cell counts and diversity one year post-transplant. Roughly two months post-transplant, alpha-beta T cells reportedly originated from several hundred graft clones that had expanded.

Unique molecular identifiers were used in preparing the TCRbeta library. A single record per CDR3 protein comes from TCRdb applying MiXCR to the PCR reads. The sample holds fewer than 750,000 distinct CDR3 sequences, roughly 24% seen once. Note on this clonotype: Its antigen is not known.

Germline V gives CDR1 SGDLS, CDR2 YYNGEE. J gave up 2 bases and V 3 bases, and 10 bases lay outside the gene matches. The CDR3 sequence is 17 residues long. The sequence was obtained from a boy less than two years old who had a stem cell transplant for acute myeloid leukemia, so the T cells may come from the graft donor. The chain employs TRBV9 and TRBJ1-3; 8 bases are a match to TRBD1. Sequencing used PBMCs, mostly from graft donor cells, obtained 360 days after TCRalphabeta/CD19-depleted stem cell transplant. The CDR3, as DNA: TGTGCCAGCAGCGGATGGACAGGGAATTCCGCTGGAAACACCATATATTTT. Translated: CASSGWTGNSAGNTIYF.